The 5 T cell receptor beta chains presented below share a single source sample, sequenced in a study of molecular identifiers for immune sequencing clone quantification. TCRdb reprocessed the PCR reads via MiXCR and lists one record per CDR3 protein. Of about 500,000 distinct CDR3 sequences listed, about 21% are singletons. Sample: naive CD8+ T cells from blood, with Jurkat cell RNA spiked in. Subset meaning: FACS-sorted CD8+CD4-CCR7+CD45RA+ naive T cells. The receptors were gathered from a human donor in good health. Some libraries in this study had Jurkat cell RNA spiked in.

This clonotype was detected many times. The chain carries TRBV7-2 and TRBJ2-3, with TRBD2 as a possible D gene (7 bases). CDR3 length equals 16 residues. V lost 4 bases to trimming and J lost 2 bases, with 16 bases between them. The germline CDR1 and CDR2 sequences are SGHTA and FQGNSA. As DNA, the CDR3 is TGTGCCAGCAGCTCTGAACGGGGGGCACCCACAGATACGCAGTATTTT. As protein: CASSSERGAPTDTQYF.

V and J are TRBV11-2 and TRBJ1-2, with a tentative D call TRBD1 (5 bases). The length of the CDR3 is 16 residues. Trimming took 2 bases from V and 3 from J, leaving 16 bases between them. The V gene's germline CDR1 is SGHAT and CDR2 FQNNGV. DNA for the CDR3: TGTGCCAGCAGCTTATTGGGCCAGGGAAGTGACTATGGCTACACCTTC. Amino acid sequence: CASSLLGQGSDYGYTF.

This clonotype was picked up many times. This rearrangement joins TRBV25-1 to TRBJ2-2; the match to TRBD2 covers 7 bases. Germline V gene lookup returns CDR1 MGHDK and CDR2 SYGVNS. J lost 0 bases, V lost 8 bases, and 9 bases had no gene match. This CDR3 comprises 16 residues. The CDR3 DNA is TGTGCCAGCCAGATTGCTAGCGGACCGAACACCGGGGAGCTGTTTTTT. Translating it yields CASQIASGPNTGELFF.

This chain connects TRBV15 to TRBJ2-7, with TRBD1 as a possible D gene (6 bases). Germline CDR1 reads LNHNV; CDR2 reads YYDKDF (reference sequence). The CDR3 loop spans 15 amino acids. Trimming cost V 6 bases and J 2 bases, with 17 bases left between them. This chain's CDR3 is CATSLPGTLAYEQYF. Written as DNA, the CDR3 is TGTGCCACCAGTCTACCCGGGACACTAGCCTACGAGCAGTACTTC.

This clonotype was picked up many times. V is TRBV7-2 and J is TRBJ2-3; no definite D call. V gave up 2 bases and J gave up 4 bases, with 7 bases separating them. The CDR3 totals 13 residues. The germline CDR1 and CDR2 sequences are SGHTA and FQGNSA. The CDR3 nucleotides are TGTGCCAGCAGCTTAATGAGCCCAGATACGCAGTATTTT. Amino acid sequence: CASSLMSPDTQYF.